The rows below give T cell receptor beta chains drawn from one sample of a study of cytotoxic CD8 clonotypes in ibrutinib-treated CLL. Profiling relied on immunoSEQ multiplex PCR, and the TCRdb table lists in-frame clones only, not all of them. This sample yields 55,000 to 60,000 clones, of which 50% to 70% are seen a single time; about 24% belongs to the top ten. This specimen consisted of PBMCs, obtained at disease progression, from a patient treated with ibrutinib. Receptors originate from a human donor with chronic lymphocytic leukemia. CDR3s leave out the opening cysteine and the closing phenylalanine or tryptophan. Expanded clones get a size class; other rows say once, few or many, or leave the size out.

J gene	V gene	clone size	CDR3 protein
TRBJ1-3	TRBV27	.	ASSLSYRGENTIY
TRBJ2-2	TRBV4-1	.	ASSQGPGLAVTGELF
TRBJ1-5	TRBV7-2	.	ASSLEEIQPQH
TRBJ2-5	TRBV7-7	.	ASSGTGQETQY
TRBJ2-5	TRBV5-1	.	ASSASEATQY
TRBJ2-5	TRBV6-5	.	ASSQGRETQY
TRBJ2-3	TRBV6-5	once	ASQPDYSRTDTQY
TRBJ2-3	TRBV5-1	.	ASSSSGSTDTQY
TRBJ2-5	TRBV19	.	ASRAQGRPQETQY
TRBJ1-5	TRBV27	few	ASSDQGFGQPQH
TRBJ2-7	TRBV4-1	.	ASSQGTSSYEQY
TRBJ1-3	TRBV6-4	.	ATATSHGNTIY